This T cell receptor (beta chain) was retrieved from a study of shared clonotypes between healthy human individuals. The V gene's germline CDR1 is SGHRS and CDR2 YFSETQ. This CDR3 is 14 amino acids long. Losses at the gene ends were 4 bases for V and 4 bases for J; bases not matched to a gene: 5. Libraries were prepared by immunoSEQ multiplex PCR; TCRdb keeps only in-frame clonotypes and omits some of them. The sample comprises around 2.1 million clones, roughly 95% of which are singletons, and around 0.13% rests with the top ten. This sequence joins TRBV5-1 and TRBJ2-5; 9 bases align to TRBD1. Material: naive CD4+ T cells sorted from blood. This sample's subset: CD45RA+ positively selected. This sequence was found in a man aged 18 to 29 in good health. CDR3 bases: TGCGCCAGCAGCACCGAGACAGGGGGAGAGACCCAGTACTTC. Its translation is CASSTETGGETQYF.